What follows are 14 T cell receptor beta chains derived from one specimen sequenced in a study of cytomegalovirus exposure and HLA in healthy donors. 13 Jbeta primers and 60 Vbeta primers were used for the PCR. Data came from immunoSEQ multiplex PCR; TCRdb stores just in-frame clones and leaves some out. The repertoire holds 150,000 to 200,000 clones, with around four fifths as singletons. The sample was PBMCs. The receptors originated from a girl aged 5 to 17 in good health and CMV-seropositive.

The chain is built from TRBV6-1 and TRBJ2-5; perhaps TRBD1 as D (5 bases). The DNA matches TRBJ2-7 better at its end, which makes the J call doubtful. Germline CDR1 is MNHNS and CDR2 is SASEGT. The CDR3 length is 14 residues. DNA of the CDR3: TGTGCCAGCAGTGAGGTAACAGGAACCTACGAGCAGTACTTC. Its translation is CASSEVTGTYEQYF.

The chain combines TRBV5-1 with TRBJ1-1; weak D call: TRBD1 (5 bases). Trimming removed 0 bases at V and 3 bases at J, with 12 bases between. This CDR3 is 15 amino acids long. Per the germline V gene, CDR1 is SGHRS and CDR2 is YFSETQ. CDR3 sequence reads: CASSLEGREYTEAFF. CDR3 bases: TGCGCCAGCAGCTTGGAGGGCAGGGAATACACTGAAGCTTTCTTT.

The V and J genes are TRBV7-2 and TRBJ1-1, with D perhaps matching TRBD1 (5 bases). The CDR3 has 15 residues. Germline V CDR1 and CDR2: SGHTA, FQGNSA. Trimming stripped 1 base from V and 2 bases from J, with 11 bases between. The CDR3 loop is CASSLEAGSNTEAFF. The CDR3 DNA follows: TGTGCCAGCAGCTTAGAGGCAGGGTCTAACACTGAAGCTTTCTTT.

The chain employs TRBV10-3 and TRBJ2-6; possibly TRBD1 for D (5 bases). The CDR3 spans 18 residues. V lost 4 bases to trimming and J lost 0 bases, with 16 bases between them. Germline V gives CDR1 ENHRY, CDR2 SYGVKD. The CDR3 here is CAISGDSGLSSGANVLTF. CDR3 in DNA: TGTGCCATCAGTGGAGATTCAGGGCTGAGCTCTGGGGCCAACGTCCTGACTTTC.

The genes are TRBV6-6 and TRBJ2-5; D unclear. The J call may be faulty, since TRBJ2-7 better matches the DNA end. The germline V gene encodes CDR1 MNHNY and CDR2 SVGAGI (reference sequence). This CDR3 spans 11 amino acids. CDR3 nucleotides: TGTGCCAGCAGTTTCTCCTACGAGCAGTACTTC. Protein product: CASSFSYEQYF.

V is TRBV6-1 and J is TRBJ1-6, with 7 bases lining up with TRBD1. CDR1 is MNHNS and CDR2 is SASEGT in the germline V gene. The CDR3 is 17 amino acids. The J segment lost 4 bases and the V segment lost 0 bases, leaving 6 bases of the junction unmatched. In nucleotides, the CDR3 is TGTGCCAGCAGTGAAGCGGGACAGCAAAGATATAATTCACCCCTCCACTTT. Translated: CASSEAGQQRYNSPLHF.

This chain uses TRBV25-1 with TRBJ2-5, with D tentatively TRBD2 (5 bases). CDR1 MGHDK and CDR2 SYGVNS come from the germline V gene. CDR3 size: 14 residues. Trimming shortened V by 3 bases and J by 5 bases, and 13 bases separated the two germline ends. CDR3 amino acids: CASSDGSDLETQYF. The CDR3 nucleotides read TGTGCCAGCAGTGACGGTAGCGATCTGGAGACCCAGTACTTC.

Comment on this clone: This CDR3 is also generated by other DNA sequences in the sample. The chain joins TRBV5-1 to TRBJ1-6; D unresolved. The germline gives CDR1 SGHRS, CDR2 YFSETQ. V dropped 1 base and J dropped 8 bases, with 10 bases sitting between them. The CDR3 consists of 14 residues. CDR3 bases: TGCGCCAGCAGCTTGAGTGGTGGAGATTCACCCCTCCACTTT. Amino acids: CASSLSGGDSPLHF.

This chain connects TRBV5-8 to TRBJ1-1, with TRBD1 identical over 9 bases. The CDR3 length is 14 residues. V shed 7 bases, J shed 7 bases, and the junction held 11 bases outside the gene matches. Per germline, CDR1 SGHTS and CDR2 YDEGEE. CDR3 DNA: TGTGCCAGCCCGCCCGGGACAGGGCTAGGTGAAGCTTTCTTT. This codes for CASPPGTGLGEAFF. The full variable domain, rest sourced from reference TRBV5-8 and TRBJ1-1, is EAGVTQSPTHLIKTRGQQATLRCSPISGHTSVYWYQQALGLGLQFLLWYDEGEERNRGNFPPRFSGRQFPNYSSELNVNALELEDSALYLCASPPGTGLGEAFFGQGTRLTVV.

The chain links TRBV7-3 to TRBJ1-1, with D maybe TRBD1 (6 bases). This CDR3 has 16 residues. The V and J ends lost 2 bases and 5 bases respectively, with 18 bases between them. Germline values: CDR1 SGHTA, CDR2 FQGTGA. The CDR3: CASSLQSGATWTEAFF. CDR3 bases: TGTGCCAGCAGCTTACAGTCAGGGGCGACTTGGACTGAAGCTTTCTTT.

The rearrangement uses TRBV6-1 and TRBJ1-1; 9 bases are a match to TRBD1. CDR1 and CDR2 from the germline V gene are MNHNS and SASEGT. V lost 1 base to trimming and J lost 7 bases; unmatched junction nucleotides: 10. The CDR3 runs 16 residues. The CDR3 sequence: CASSEEGLGQGFEAFF. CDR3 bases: TGTGCCAGCAGTGAAGAAGGGTTGGGACAGGGCTTTGAAGCTTTCTTT.

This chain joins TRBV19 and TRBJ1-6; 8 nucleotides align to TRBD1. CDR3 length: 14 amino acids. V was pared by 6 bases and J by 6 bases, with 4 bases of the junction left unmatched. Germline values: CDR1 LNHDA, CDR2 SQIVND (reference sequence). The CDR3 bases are TGTGCCAGTAGGTTGGGACAGGTTAATTCACCCCTCCACTTT. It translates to CASRLGQVNSPLHF.

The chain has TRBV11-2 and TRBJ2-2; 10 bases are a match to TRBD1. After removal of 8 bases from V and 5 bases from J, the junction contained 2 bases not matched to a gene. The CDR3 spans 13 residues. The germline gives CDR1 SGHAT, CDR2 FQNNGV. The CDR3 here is CASGTGVTGELFF. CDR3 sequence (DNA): TGTGCCAGCGGGACAGGGGTTACCGGGGAGCTGTTTTTT.

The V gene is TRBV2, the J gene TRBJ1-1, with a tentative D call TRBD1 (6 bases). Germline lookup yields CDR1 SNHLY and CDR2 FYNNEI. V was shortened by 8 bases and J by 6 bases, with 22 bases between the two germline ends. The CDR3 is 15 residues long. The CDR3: CASSPRGALNAEAFF. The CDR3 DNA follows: TGTGCCAGCTCCCCCCGGGGGGCGCTTAATGCTGAAGCTTTCTTT.